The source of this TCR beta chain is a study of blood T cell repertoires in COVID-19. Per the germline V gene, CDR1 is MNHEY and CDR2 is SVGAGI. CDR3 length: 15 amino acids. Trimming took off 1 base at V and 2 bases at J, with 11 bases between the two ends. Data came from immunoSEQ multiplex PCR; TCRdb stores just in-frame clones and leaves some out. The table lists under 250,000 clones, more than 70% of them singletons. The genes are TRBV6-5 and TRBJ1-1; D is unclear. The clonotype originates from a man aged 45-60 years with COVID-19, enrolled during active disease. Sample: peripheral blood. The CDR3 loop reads CASSYLEHRNTEAFF. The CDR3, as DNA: TGTGCCAGCAGTTACTTAGAACACAGAAACACTGAAGCTTTCTTT.